This T cell receptor (beta chain) stems from a study of beta chain features in type 1 diabetes. Study summary: Age, gender and cell yields were similar between patients and healthy donors.

After removal of 5 bases from V and 1 base from J, the junction contained 9 bases not matched to a gene. Germline V lookup: CDR1 SGHTA, CDR2 FQGNSA. CDR3 length equals 17 residues. General study results and limits: Highly expressing activated T cells could be over-counted with a cDNA template. The study left unresolved whether HLA type influences TCRB rearrangement. Among all four CD4+ subsets, Type 1 diabetes patients had TCRB CDR3s that were moderately but significantly shorter.

This clone has only a few counts. Its antigen is currently unknown. Of the isolated RNA, all was reverse transcribed, and so the sequenced material was expressed TCRB transcripts. Some clones are missing from TCRdb's copy, which holds only in-frame ones; the method was immunoSEQ multiplex PCR. The profile covers 350,000 to 450,000 clones, with roughly 12% appearing a single time and 0.01% taken by the ten largest. The sample consisted of naive CD4+ T cells from blood. This sequence joins TRBV7-2 and TRBJ2-2; 8 bases fit TRBD1. The sequence derives from a woman aged 18-29 years with type 1 diabetes. The CDR3 protein is CASSRLGTGRNTGELFF. The CDR3 DNA is TGTGCCAGCAGCCGCCTCGGGACAGGAAGGAACACCGGGGAGCTGTTTTTT.